This is a list of T cell receptor beta chains from one sample in a study of blood T cells in healthy people across ages. Using its own MiXCR run on the 5' RACE reads, TCRdb lists one record per CDR3 protein. The sample lists almost 1 million distinct CDR3 sequences; roughly 51% were seen once. The specimen sequenced was blood. These receptors originate from a woman in her sixties or seventies in good health. CDR3s include the opening cysteine and the closing phenylalanine or tryptophan. The order of the fields is V gene, D gene, clone size, J gene, CDR3 DNA, CDR3 protein. The D gene is left open where the match is weak. Clone size appears in some rows only: once, few, many, or a class for an expanded clone.

TRBV7-3	-	few	TRBJ2-3	TGTGCCAGCAGCTTAAGTAATCTTGCTACAGATACGCAGTATTTT	CASSLSNLATDTQYF
TRBV2	-	few	TRBJ2-3	TGTGCCAGCGAAGAGGGAGTCGTGCCAGATACGCAGTATTTT	CASEEGVVPDTQYF
TRBV24-1	-	few	TRBJ2-7	TGTGCCCCTAGACTCTCCTCCTACGAGCAGTACTTC	CAPRLSSYEQYF
TRBV5-1	TRBD2	few	TRBJ2-7	TGCGCCAGCAGCTTGGCGGGAGGTAATTACGAGCAGTACTTC	CASSLAGGNYEQYF
TRBV20-1	TRBD2	few	TRBJ2-1	TGCAGTGCTAGAAAAACTAATCGACGAGCGGGAGTCAATGAGCAGTTCTTC	CSARKTNRRAGVNEQFF
TRBV5-1	TRBD2	-	TRBJ2-7	TGCGCCAGCAGCTTGAGGATCACCGGGACTAGCGGGGGTCCTAACTACGAGCAGTACTTC	CASSLRITGTSGGPNYEQYF
TRBV5-1	-	few	TRBJ2-1	TGCGCCAGCAGCATAACATTGCTCTCCTACAATGAGCAGTTCTTC	CASSITLLSYNEQFF
TRBV12-3/TRBV12-4	TRBD2	-	TRBJ2-3	TGTGCCAGCAGCCGGGACGGGAGGATAACAGATACGCAGTATTTT	CASSRDGRITDTQYF
TRBV14	-	-	TRBJ1-1	TGTGCCAGCAGCCAAGAATTCGGAGCCACTGAAGCTTTCTTT	CASSQEFGATEAFF
TRBV12-3/TRBV12-4	-	few	TRBJ2-5	TGTGCCAGCAGTCCCTATGGGGGTCTCCGCGAGACCCAGTACTTC	CASSPYGGLRETQYF
TRBV5-1	TRBD1	-	TRBJ1-3	TGCGCCAGCAGCCCTAGGACAGGAAGCGACTCTGGAAACACCATATATTTT	CASSPRTGSDSGNTIYF
TRBV15	-	-	TRBJ2-1	TGTGCCACCAGCGGAGATCTAGTAAGTGAGCAGTTCTTC	CATSGDLVSEQFF
TRBV20-1	-	-	TRBJ2-3	TGCAGTGCTAGAGATTCGTGGGAGGACCTCACAGATACGCAGTATTTT	CSARDSWEDLTDTQYF
TRBV29-1	TRBD2	-	TRBJ2-7	TGCAGCGTGCTACTCAGCGGGGAGCCCTTCTACGAGCAGTACTTC	CSVLLSGEPFYEQYF
TRBV12-3/TRBV12-4	-	-	TRBJ2-5	TGTGCCAGCAGATCGTACTCAGGGGGGCCCCAAGAGACCCAGTACTTC	CASRSYSGGPQETQYF
TRBV7-9	-	-	TRBJ2-7	TGTGCCAGCAGCTCCCCCAACCGCTCCTACGAGCAGTACTTC	CASSSPNRSYEQYF
TRBV5-6	-	-	TRBJ2-6	TGTGCCAGCAGCCTGAGAAAGGGGAGTGGGGCCAACGTCCTGACTTTC	CASSLRKGSGANVLTF
TRBV4-1	-	-	TRBJ2-3	TGCGCCAGCAGCCAAGATTTCGGGGATGATACGCAGTATTTT	CASSQDFGDDTQYF
TRBV20-1	-	-	TRBJ2-7	TGCAGTGCTAGAGAGATATCCACGGGGAGCTCCATCAGGTCTATCTCCGAGCAGTACTTC	CSAREISTGSSIRSISEQYF
TRBV7-9	-	once	TRBJ1-2	TGTGCCAGCAGCTTAGTCAGGGATGGCCACACCTTC	CASSLVRDGHTF
TRBV6-1	TRBD1	-	TRBJ2-5	TGTGCCAGCAGTTCCGGGACAGGGGGGGAACAGACCCAGTACTTC	CASSSGTGGEQTQYF
TRBV4-2	TRBD1	-	TRBJ2-3	TGTGCCAGCAGCCAAGGAGCGACAGGGGGCGCGACAGATACGCAGTATTTT	CASSQGATGGATDTQYF
TRBV11-2	-	-	TRBJ2-4	TGTGCCAGCAGCCCCTCCAGGGCTGATAGACTAGCCAAAAACATTCAGTACTTC	CASSPSRADRLAKNIQYF
TRBV30	-	-	TRBJ2-4	TGTGCCTGGAACTCACCTGGGGCCAAAAACATTCAGTACTTC	CAWNSPGAKNIQYF
TRBV7-9	-	-	TRBJ1-4	TGTGCCAGTGGACCCTATCTATCAAATGAAAAACTGTTTTTT	CASGPYLSNEKLFF
TRBV2	-	many	TRBJ2-1	TGTGCCAGCGCACGAGTGGGACCTGGCTCCTACAATGAGCAGTTCTTC	CASARVGPGSYNEQFF
TRBV5-1	TRBD1	-	TRBJ1-1	TGCGCCAGCAGCTTAGCCGACAGGGTGGGCACTGAAGCTTTCTTT	CASSLADRVGTEAFF
TRBV12-3/TRBV12-4	-	-	TRBJ2-5	TGTGCCAGCAGTGCAACAGAGGGGCGAGAGACCCAGTACTTC	CASSATEGRETQYF
TRBV5-1	-	-	TRBJ2-5	TGCGCCAGCAGCTTGTGGGGGGTTCACCAAGAGACCCAGTACTTC	CASSLWGVHQETQYF
TRBV20-1	-	-	TRBJ2-5	TGCAGTGCTAGTCCCGACAGTCCCGACAATGAGCAGTACTTC	CSASPDSPDNEQYF
TRBV20-1	-	-	TRBJ1-2	-	CSANPVGTGAGHTF
TRBV6-1	-	-	TRBJ2-7	TGTGCCAGCATTCTGGCCGGCGCTTCCTACGAGCAGTACTTC	CASILAGASYEQYF
TRBV24-1	TRBD2	-	TRBJ2-1	TGTGCCACCAGTGATGGGGGACTAGCAACGGGCTCCTACAATGAGCAGTTCTTC	CATSDGGLATGSYNEQFF
TRBV28	TRBD1	few	TRBJ2-7	TGTGCCAGCAGCCGGGACAGGACATCCTACGAGCAGTACTTC	CASSRDRTSYEQYF
TRBV20-1	-	-	TRBJ1-1	TGCAGTGCTACCAGTGGGGGGGGAGGCACTGAACCTTTCTTT	CSATSGGGGTEPFF
TRBV29-1	-	-	TRBJ2-1	TGCAGCGTTGAATCTAGCAATGAGCAGTTCTTC	CSVESSNEQFF
TRBV7-6	TRBD2	-	TRBJ2-7	TGTGCCAGCAGCTTTTCCGGGACTAGCGGAAACTCCTACGAGCAGTACTTC	CASSFSGTSGNSYEQYF
TRBV6-5	TRBD1	few	TRBJ2-7	TGTGCCAGCAGCTCCGGACAGGTCTTCGAGCAGTACTTC	CASSSGQVFEQYF
TRBV5-1	TRBD2	-	TRBJ2-5	TGCGCCGGCACCTTAGCGGGAGAGGGACAAGAGACCCAGTACTTC	CAGTLAGEGQETQYF
TRBV7-3	-	few	TRBJ2-1	TGTGCCAGCAGCCCCAGGGGAACGCGAATTTACAATGAGCAGTTCTTC	CASSPRGTRIYNEQFF
TRBV12-3/TRBV12-4	-	-	TRBJ1-6	TGTGCCAGCAGCATGACAGGCCTAAATTCACCCCTCCACTTT	CASSMTGLNSPLHF
TRBV13	-	-	TRBJ2-6	TGTGCCAGCAGCAACTGGGAAGCTGGGGCCAACGTCCTGACTTTC	CASSNWEAGANVLTF
TRBV12-3/TRBV12-4	-	-	TRBJ2-7	TGTGCCAGCAGTCGGACTTATTCCTACGAGCAGTACTTC	CASSRTYSYEQYF
TRBV28	-	-	TRBJ2-7	TGTGCCAGCAGTTTGCCGCTCAACTCCTACGAGCAGTACTTC	CASSLPLNSYEQYF
TRBV7-2	-	few	TRBJ2-7	TGTGCCAGCAGCTTGCCAGGGGAAGGCGAGCAGTACTTC	CASSLPGEGEQYF
TRBV15	-	-	TRBJ2-7	TGTGCCACCAGCAGGTATCCTAAAAAACCGAACTACGAGCAGTACTTC	CATSRYPKKPNYEQYF
TRBV6-2/TRBV6-3	TRBD1	-	TRBJ2-7	TGTGCCAGCATTTTCAACTTGGGCCCCGGACAGGCCACCTACGAGCAGTACTTC	CASIFNLGPGQATYEQYF
TRBV20-1	-	-	TRBJ1-2	TGCAGTGCTAATGGCGGTCAGGAATGGGGCTATGGCTACACCTTC	CSANGGQEWGYGYTF
TRBV6-4	-	-	TRBJ1-2	TGTGCCAGCACCTTTAATGTCTATGGCTACACCTTC	CASTFNVYGYTF
TRBV20-1	-	few	TRBJ2-1	TGCAGTGCTAGGGCTCTGGTCGGGGGCAGGGCCTACAATGAGCAGTTCTTC	CSARALVGGRAYNEQFF
TRBV12-3/TRBV12-4	TRBD2	-	TRBJ2-1	TGTGCCAGCAGTTTCGGACTAGCGGGAGGATACAATGAGCAGTTCTTC	CASSFGLAGGYNEQFF
TRBV28	TRBD1	-	TRBJ1-2	TGTGCCAGCAGTTCGTCCGGGACAGGGGGCCGAGGCTACACCTTC	CASSSSGTGGRGYTF
TRBV7-2	TRBD2	few	TRBJ2-5	TGTGCCAGCAGCTGGACCGGGACTAGCGTCGAGACCCAGTACTTC	CASSWTGTSVETQYF